The TCR beta chain described here comes from a study of tumor-infiltrating lymphocytes in primary liver carcinoma. A constant-region primer served to make TCR beta cDNA from roughly 540 ng total RNA. Three nested multiplex PCR rounds, a slightly modified ARM-PCR, produced the libraries for TCR beta. Each of the first two PCR rounds ran approximately 9 cycles with TRBV1-TRBV30 forward and C-beta reverse primers. TCRdb called the multiplex PCR reads again in MiXCR, with one record for every CDR3 protein. The data contain around 330,000 distinct CDR3 sequences, approximately 60% of them singletons. In this sample, this clonotype turned up once. Germline DNA was also extracted, and blood RNA derived from unsorted whole blood. The study enrolled treatment-naive patients with chronic HBV infection. The length of the CDR3 is 14 residues. Germline V gives CDR1 LNHDA, CDR2 SQIVND (reference sequence). V lost 6 bases and J 5 bases, leaving 14 bases between the germline ends.

The rearrangement links TRBV19 to TRBJ2-1; the D gene is possibly TRBD2 (6 bases). The sample comprised peripheral blood. The receptor's source is a middle-aged man with primary liver carcinoma and hepatitis B virus infection. The DNA of the CDR3 is TGTGCCAGTAGCACTACGGGAGCCAACAATGAGCAGTTCTTC. It specifies CASSTTGANNEQFF.